This is a list of T cell receptor beta chains from one sample in a study of cytomegalovirus exposure and HLA in healthy donors. The repertoire was sequenced with immunoSEQ multiplex PCR; TCRdb's copy has only in-frame clones and lacks some. This table has 250,000 to 350,000 clones, roughly 90% appearing once. The sequenced sample was PBMCs. The origin of the receptors is a woman aged 18 to 35 in good health and CMV-seronegative. Each CDR3 is given with its conserved first and last residue. The order of the fields is J gene, clone size, V gene, D gene, CDR3 DNA, CDR3 protein. The D gene is left open where the match is weak. Clone size is given for some rows only: seen once, a few or many times, or a class if the clone is expanded.

>TRBJ1-1|NA|TRBV2|NA
TGTGCCAGCAGCCCGCCGGGGGGCGAGGGTAGAGCTTTCTTT
CASSPPGGEGRAFF
>TRBJ2-1|NA|TRBV23-1|NA
TGCGCCAGCCGGGTTAAGCAGTTCTTC
CASRVKQFF
>TRBJ2-7|NA|TRBV5-1|NA
TGCGCCAGCAGCTTCACCATCCAGTTCGAGCGCTACGAGCAGTACTTC
CASSFTIQFERYEQYF
>TRBJ2-1|NA|TRBV27|TRBD2
TGTGCCAGCAGTTTATCGGGCCTAGCGGGAAACAATGAGCAGTTCTTC
CASSLSGLAGNNEQFF
>TRBJ1-3|NA|TRBV28|NA
TGTGCCAGCAGTTTACTTGCGGCCAGCTCTGGAAACACCATATATTTT
CASSLLAASSGNTIYF
>TRBJ1-5|NA|TRBV6-1|NA
TGTGCCAGCAGTGCTCGGAGCAATCAGCCCCAGCATTTT
CASSARSNQPQHF
>TRBJ1-1|NA|TRBV15|NA
TGTGCCACCAGCCCACTACGGGGTTCGGCTGAAGCTTTCTTT
CATSPLRGSAEAFF
>TRBJ2-2|NA|TRBV9|NA
TGTGCCAGCACCAGGGCGAACACCGGGGAGCTGTTTTTT
CASTRANTGELFF
>TRBJ1-1|NA|TRBV7-8|NA
TGTGCCAGCAGCTTAGGGACAGTGAACACTGAAGCTTTCTTT
CASSLGTVNTEAFF
>TRBJ1-5|NA|TRBV2|TRBD1
TGTGCCAGCAGCTCCGGACAGGGCGAACAGCCCCAGCATTTT
CASSSGQGEQPQHF
>TRBJ1-2|NA|TRBV19|TRBD1
TGTGCCAGCCGATTAGACGGGACAGGGGGCTACACCTTC
CASRLDGTGGYTF
>TRBJ2-7|NA|TRBV7-2|NA
TGTGCCAGCAGCTTAGGAGGCGGATCGACCTACGAGCAGTACTTC
CASSLGGGSTYEQYF
>TRBJ2-5|NA|TRBV5-1|NA
TGCGCCAGCAGCTTCCTGTACCAAGAGACCCAGTACTTC
CASSFLYQETQYF
>TRBJ2-2|NA|TRBV5-1|NA
TGCGCCAGCAGCCTATCCACCGGGGCGAACACCGGGGAGCTGTTTTTT
CASSLSTGANTGELFF
>TRBJ1-3|NA|TRBV6-6|NA
TGTGCCAGCAGTCCCCCGGCAGGGTCGGGAAACACCATATATTTT
CASSPPAGSGNTIYF
>TRBJ2-5|once|TRBV6-5|TRBD1
TGTGCCAGCAGTTACTCGACCCCGGACAGGGTTGAGACCCAGTACTTC
CASSYSTPDRVETQYF